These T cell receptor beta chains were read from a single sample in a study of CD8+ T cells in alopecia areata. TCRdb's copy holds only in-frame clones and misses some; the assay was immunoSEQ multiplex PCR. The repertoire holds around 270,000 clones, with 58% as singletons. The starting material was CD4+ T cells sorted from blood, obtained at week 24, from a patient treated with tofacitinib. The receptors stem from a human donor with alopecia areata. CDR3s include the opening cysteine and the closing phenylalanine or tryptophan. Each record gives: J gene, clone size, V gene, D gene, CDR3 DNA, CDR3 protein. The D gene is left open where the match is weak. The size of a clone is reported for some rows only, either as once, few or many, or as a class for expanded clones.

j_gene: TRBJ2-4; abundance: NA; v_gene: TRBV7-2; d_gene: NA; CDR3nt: TGTGCCAGCAGCTTAAGAACTGAACTAGCCAAAAACATTCAGTACTTC; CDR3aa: CASSLRTELAKNIQYF
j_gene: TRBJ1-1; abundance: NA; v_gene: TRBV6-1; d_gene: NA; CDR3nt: TGTGCCAGCAGTGGGAACACTGAAGCTTTCTTT; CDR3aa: CASSGNTEAFF
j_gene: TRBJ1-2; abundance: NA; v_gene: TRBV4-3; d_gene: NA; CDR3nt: TGCGCCAGCAGCCAAGTTAGCTATGGCTACACCTTC; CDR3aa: CASSQVSYGYTF
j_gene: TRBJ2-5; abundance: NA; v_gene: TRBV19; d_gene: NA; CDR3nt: TGTGCCAGTGGCGCGCAGGGTCAAGAGACCCAGTACTTC; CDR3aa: CASGAQGQETQYF
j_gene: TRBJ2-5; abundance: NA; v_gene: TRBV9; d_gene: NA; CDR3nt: TGTGCCAGCAGCGTAGCAGTAGGGCCCCCCCAAGAGACCCAGTACTTC; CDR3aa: CASSVAVGPPQETQYF
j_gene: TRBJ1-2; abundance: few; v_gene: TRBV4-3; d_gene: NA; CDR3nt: TGCGCCAGCAGCCAAGACTTCCTCGCTGGATATGGCTACACCTTC; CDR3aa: CASSQDFLAGYGYTF
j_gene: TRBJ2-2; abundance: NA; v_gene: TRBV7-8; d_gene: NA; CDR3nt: TGTGCCAGCAGCCCCAACAGGGTTAACACCGGGGAGCTGTTTTTT; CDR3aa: CASSPNRVNTGELFF
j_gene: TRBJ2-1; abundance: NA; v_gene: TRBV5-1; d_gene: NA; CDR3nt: TGCGCCAGCAGTCCGGCCGGGGATAAGCAGTTCTTC; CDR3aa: CASSPAGDKQFF
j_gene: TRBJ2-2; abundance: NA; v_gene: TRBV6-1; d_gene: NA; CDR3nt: TGTGCCAGCAGTGTTTACCCGGAGCTGTTTTTT; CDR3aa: CASSVYPELFF
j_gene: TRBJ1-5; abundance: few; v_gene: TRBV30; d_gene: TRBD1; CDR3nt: TGTGCCTGGAGCACAGGGGGTGACCAGCCCCAGCATTTT; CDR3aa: CAWSTGGDQPQHF
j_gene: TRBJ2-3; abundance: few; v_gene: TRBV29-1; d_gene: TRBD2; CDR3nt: TGCAGCGTTAACGAACGGGGGGCAGATACGCAGTATTTT; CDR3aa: CSVNERGADTQYF
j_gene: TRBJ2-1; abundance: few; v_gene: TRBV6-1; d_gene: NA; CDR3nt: TGTGCCAGCACATTGAGCCAGGACAATGAGCAGTTCTTC; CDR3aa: CASTLSQDNEQFF
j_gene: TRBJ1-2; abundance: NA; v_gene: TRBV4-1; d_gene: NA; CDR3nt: TGCGCCAGCAGTCGGGATAAGGCGAACTATGGCTACACCTTC; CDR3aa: CASSRDKANYGYTF
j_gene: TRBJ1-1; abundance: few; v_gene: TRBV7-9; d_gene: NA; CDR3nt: TGTGCCAGCACCGCGGGCACTGAAGCTTTCTTT; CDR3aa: CASTAGTEAFF
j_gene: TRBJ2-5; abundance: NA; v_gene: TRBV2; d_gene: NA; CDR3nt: TGTGCCAGCAGCCAAGACAGGCAAGAGACCCAGTACTTC; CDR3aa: CASSQDRQETQYF
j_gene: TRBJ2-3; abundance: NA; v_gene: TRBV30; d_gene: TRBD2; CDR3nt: TGTGCCTGGAGTGACCGGACTAGCGGGGGATACACAGATACGCAGTATTTT; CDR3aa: CAWSDRTSGGYTDTQYF
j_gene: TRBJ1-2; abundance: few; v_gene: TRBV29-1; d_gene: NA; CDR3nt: TGCAGCGTTCGGGACCTGGGGTATGGCTACACCTTC; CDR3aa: CSVRDLGYGYTF
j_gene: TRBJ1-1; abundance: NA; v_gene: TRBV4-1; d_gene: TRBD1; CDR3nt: TGCGCCAGCAGCCAAGTCGGGACAGGGAAGGGAACTTTCTTT; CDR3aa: CASSQVGTGKGTFF
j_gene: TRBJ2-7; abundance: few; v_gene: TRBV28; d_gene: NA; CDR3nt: TGTGCCAGCAGTTGGGGTAACGAGCAGTACTTC; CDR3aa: CASSWGNEQYF
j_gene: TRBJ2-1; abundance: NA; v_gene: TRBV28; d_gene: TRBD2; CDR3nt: TGTGCCAGCAGTTCGTACGCTAGCGGGGGGAGCTCCTACAATGAGCAGTTCTTC; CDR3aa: CASSSYASGGSSYNEQFF
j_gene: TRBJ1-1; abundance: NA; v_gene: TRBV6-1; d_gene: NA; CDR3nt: TGTGCCAGCAGTGGGGGCCTCACTGAAGCTTTCTTT; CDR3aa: CASSGGLTEAFF
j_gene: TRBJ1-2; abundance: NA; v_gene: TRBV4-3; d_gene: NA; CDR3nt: TGCGCCAGCAGCCAAGTCTCAGTTAGGGGGTATGGCTACACCTTC; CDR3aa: CASSQVSVRGYGYTF
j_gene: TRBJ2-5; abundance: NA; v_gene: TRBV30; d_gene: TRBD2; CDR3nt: TGTGCCTGGAAGGGTAAGGGAAGCGGGGGACCTCGGGAGACCCAGTACTTC; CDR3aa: CAWKGKGSGGPRETQYF
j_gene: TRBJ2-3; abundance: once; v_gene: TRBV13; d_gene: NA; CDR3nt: TGTGCCAGCAGCTTGAGGCGGGGCACAGATACGCAGTATTTT; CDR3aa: CASSLRRGTDTQYF
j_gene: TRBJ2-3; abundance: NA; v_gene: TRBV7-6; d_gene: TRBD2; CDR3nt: TGTGCCAGCAGCTTAGGATCCGGGGTAGCGGGGCGCACAGATACGCAGTATTTT; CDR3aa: CASSLGSGVAGRTDTQYF
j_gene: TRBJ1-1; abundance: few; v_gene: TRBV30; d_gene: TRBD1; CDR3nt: TGTGCCTGGAGTGTACCCAGGGGGCAAGCTTTCTTT; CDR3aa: CAWSVPRGQAFF
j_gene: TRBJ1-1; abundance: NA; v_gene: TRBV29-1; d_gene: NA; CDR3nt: TGCAGCGCCGCTATCGACACTGAAGCTTTCTTT; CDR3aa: CSAAIDTEAFF
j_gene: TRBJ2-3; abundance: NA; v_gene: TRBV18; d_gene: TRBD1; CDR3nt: TGTGCCAGCTCACCTGGACAGGGGCAGACAGATACGCAGTATTTT; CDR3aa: CASSPGQGQTDTQYF
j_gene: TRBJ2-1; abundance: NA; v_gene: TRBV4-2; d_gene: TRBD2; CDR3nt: TGTGCCAGTGGGGCTGCTAGCGGGGGGGCCAATGAGCAGTTCTTC; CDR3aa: CASGAASGGANEQFF
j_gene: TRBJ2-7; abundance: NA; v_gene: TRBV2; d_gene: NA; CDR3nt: TGTGCCAGCAGTGTGGTAGGGGACGGCTACGAGCAGTACTTC; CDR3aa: CASSVVGDGYEQYF
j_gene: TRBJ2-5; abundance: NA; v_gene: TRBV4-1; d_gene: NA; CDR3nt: TGCGCCAGCAGCCAAGTCAGGCTAGTAGAGACCCAGTACTTC; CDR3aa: CASSQVRLVETQYF
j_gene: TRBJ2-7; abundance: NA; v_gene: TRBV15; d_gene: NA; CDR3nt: TGTGCCACCAGCAGAGATCACAGCTACGAGCAGTACTTC; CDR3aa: CATSRDHSYEQYF
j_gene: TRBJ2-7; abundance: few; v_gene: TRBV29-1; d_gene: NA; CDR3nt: TGCAGCGCCGCCACCCGACTCTCCTACGAGCAGTACTTC; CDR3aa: CSAATRLSYEQYF
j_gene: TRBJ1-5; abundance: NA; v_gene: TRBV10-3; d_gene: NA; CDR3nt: TGTGCCATCAGTGACTTCAGTCAGCCCCAGCATTTT; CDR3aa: CAISDFSQPQHF
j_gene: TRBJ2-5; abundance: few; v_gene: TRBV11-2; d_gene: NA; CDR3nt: TGTGCCAGCAGCCAAACCGGCGGAGAGACCCAGTACTTC; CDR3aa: CASSQTGGETQYF
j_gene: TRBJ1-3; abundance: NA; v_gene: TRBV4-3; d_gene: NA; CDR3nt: TGCGCCAGCAGCCGGACCGGAACCTCTGGAAACACCATATATTTT; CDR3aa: CASSRTGTSGNTIYF
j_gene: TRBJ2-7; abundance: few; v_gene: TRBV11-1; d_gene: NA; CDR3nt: TGTGCCAGCAGCTTACAGCGGTCGAGGGAGCAGTACTTC; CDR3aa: CASSLQRSREQYF
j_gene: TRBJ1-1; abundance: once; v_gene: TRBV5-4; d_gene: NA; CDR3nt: TGTGCCAGCAGCTTAAGTGGAGCTGAAGCTTTCTTT; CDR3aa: CASSLSGAEAFF
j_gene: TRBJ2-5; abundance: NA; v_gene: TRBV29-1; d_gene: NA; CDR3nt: TGCAGCGTTGGTCATGGGGGCGCGGAGACCCAGTACTTC; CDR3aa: CSVGHGGAETQYF
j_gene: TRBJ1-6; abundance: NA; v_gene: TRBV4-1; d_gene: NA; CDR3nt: TGCGCCAGCAGCCAAGAGGCCAGGGTTGTGGGTTCACCCCTCCACTTT; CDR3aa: CASSQEARVVGSPLHF
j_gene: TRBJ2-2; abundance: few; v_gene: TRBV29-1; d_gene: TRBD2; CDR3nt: TGCAGCGTTGATGGGGCGGGAGGAAACACCGGGGAGCTGTTTTTT; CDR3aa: CSVDGAGGNTGELFF
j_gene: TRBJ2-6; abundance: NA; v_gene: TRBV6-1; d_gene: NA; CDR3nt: TGTGCCAGCAGTGAAGCGGGTAGCGGAATCATCGTCTCTGGGGCCAACGTCCTGACTTTC; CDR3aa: CASSEAGSGIIVSGANVLTF
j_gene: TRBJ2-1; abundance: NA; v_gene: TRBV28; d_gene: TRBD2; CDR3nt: TGTGCCAGCAGTGTAGCGGGGGGTTGGAATGAGCAGTTCTTC; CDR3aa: CASSVAGGWNEQFF
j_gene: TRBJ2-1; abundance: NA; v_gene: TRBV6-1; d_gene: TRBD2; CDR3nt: TGTGCCAGCAGTGCCATACCTCCGACTAGCGGATTCTCCTACAATGAGCAGTTCTTC; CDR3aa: CASSAIPPTSGFSYNEQFF
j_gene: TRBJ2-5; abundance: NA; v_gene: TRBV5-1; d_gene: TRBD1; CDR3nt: TGCGCCAGCAGCTTGGGCGGGACAGGCTACCAAGAGACCCAGTACTTC; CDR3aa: CASSLGGTGYQETQYF
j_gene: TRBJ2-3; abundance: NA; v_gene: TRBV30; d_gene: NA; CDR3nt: TGTGCCTGGAGTAGGACGGCAGATACGCAGTATTTT; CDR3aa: CAWSRTADTQYF
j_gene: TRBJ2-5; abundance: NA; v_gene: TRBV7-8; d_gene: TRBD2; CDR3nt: TGTGCCAGCAGCACGGTTAGCGGGGGAGAGACCCAGTACTTC; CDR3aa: CASSTVSGGETQYF
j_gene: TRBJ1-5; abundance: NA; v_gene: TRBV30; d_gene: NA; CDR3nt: TGTGCCTGGAGTGGGGATTCTCCTAATCAGCCCCAGCATTTT; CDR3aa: CAWSGDSPNQPQHF